The 24 T cell receptor beta chains in this list originate from one sample, sequenced in a study of T cell responses to AZD1222 COVID-19 vaccine. TCRdb keeps only in-frame clones here, not all; method: immunoSEQ multiplex PCR. The data show about 72,000 clones, roughly nine tenths seen once. This specimen was peripheral blood, taken 28 days after the second AZD1222 dose. The origin of the receptors is an adult who received the AZD1222 COVID-19 vaccine.

This chain joins TRBV7-9 and TRBJ1-1, with 9 bases fitting TRBD1. Germline V CDR1 and CDR2: SEHNR, FQNEAQ (reference sequence). CDR3 length: 16 amino acids. The V and J ends lost 6 bases and 0 bases, in that order; junction bases with no gene match: 8. The CDR3 bases are TGTGCCAGCAGAAGGCGACAGGGGGGCATGAACACTGAAGCTTTCTTT. It yields the protein CASRRRQGGMNTEAFF. Together with reference TRBV7-9 and TRBJ1-1, the CDR3 gives the full variable domain: DTGVSQNPRHKITKRGQNVTFRCDPISEHNRLYWYRQTLGQGPEFLTYFQNEAQLEKSRLLSDRFSAERPKGSFSTLEIQRTEQGDSAMYLCASRRRQGGMNTEAFFGQGTRLTVV.

This clone was recorded once. V and J are TRBV30 and TRBJ2-7; D may be TRBD1 or TRBD2 (5 bases each). Germline CDR1 and CDR2: GTSNPN and SVGIG (reference sequence). The CDR3 runs 14 residues. The V gene lost 4 bases and the J gene lost 3 bases, with 16 bases spanning the gap. CDR3 DNA sequence: TGTGCCTGGAAAAGGGGACCCGCAGGCTACGAGCAGTACTTC. Encoded protein: CAWKRGPAGYEQYF.

This clone was picked up many times. The chain combines TRBV10-3 with TRBJ1-1, with D unresolved. CDR3 length: 15 amino acids. In germline, CDR1 is ENHRY, CDR2 SYGVKD. The V and J ends lost 2 bases and 2 bases respectively, with 12 bases between them. CDR3 bases: TGTGCCATCAGTGAGCGCGGCACTATAAACACTGAAGCTTTCTTT. Protein product: CAISERGTINTEAFF.

The V and J genes are TRBV7-9 and TRBJ2-7; D is unclear. The germline V and J ends were trimmed by 3 bases and 0 bases, with 6 bases remaining between them. Germline lookup yields CDR1 SEHNR and CDR2 FQNEAQ (reference sequence). This CDR3 comprises 13 residues. CDR3 nucleotides: TGTGCCAGCAGCTTCTACAGCTCCTACGAGCAGTACTTC. Its translation is CASSFYSSYEQYF.

The chain couples TRBV3-1 (or the pseudogene TRBV3-2) to TRBJ2-6; D ambiguous. The V gene's germline CDR1 is LGHDT and CDR2 YNNKEL (reference sequence). Trimming pared 3 bases from V and 0 bases from J, leaving 6 bases between. This CDR3 is 15 amino acids long. CDR3 sequence reads: CASSQDVSGANVLTF. The DNA for the CDR3 is TGTGCCAGCAGCCAGGATGTCTCTGGGGCCAACGTCCTGACTTTC.

This chain joins TRBV28 and TRBJ2-2; 11 bases agree with TRBD2. The CDR3 has 16 residues. The V gene end was trimmed by 4 bases and the J gene end by 6 bases; junction bases not matched to a gene: 7. Germline CDR1 and CDR2: MDHEN and SYDVKM. CDR3 nucleotides: TGTGCCAGCAGTTCCCCGGGTAGCGGGAGGGCCGGGGAGCTGTTTTTT. Its protein product is CASSSPGSGRAGELFF.

The chain recombines TRBV19 with TRBJ2-7; possible D gene TRBD1, 5 bases. CDR3 size: 13 residues. The germline V gene has CDR1 LNHDA and CDR2 SQIVND (reference sequence). With 1 base removed from V and 3 bases from J, the gap between germline ends came to 7 bases. CDR3 nucleotide sequence: TGTGCCAGTAGTATAGGGACACTCTACGAGCAGTACTTC. It specifies CASSIGTLYEQYF.

This clone was recorded once. The J gene is TRBJ2-1, the V gene TRBV11-3; D call uncertain. The CDR3 contains 12 residues. Trimming stripped 3 bases from V and 5 bases from J, with 5 bases between. The germline CDR1 and CDR2 sequences are SGHNT and YENEEA. CDR3 nucleotides: TGTGCCAGCAGCTTGACGGACAATGAGCAGTTCTTC. Protein sequence: CASSLTDNEQFF.

The chain uses TRBV9 and TRBJ2-7; 8 nucleotides line up with TRBD2. The CDR3 is 14 residues long. V shed 2 bases and J 2 bases; nucleotides not matched to a gene: 3. From germline, CDR1 is SGDLS and CDR2 YYNGEE. The CDR3 reads CASSVGLGPYEQYF. CDR3 nucleotide sequence: TGTGCCAGCAGCGTGGGACTAGGGCCCTACGAGCAGTACTTC.

The chain couples TRBV27 to TRBJ1-6; possibly TRBD1 for D (5 bases). This CDR3 has 14 residues. V shed 7 bases and J shed 10 bases, with 17 bases lying between them. Germline V lookup: CDR1 MNHEY, CDR2 SMNVEV (reference sequence). In DNA, the CDR3 is TGTGCCAGCACTCCCGGGGACGGAAGCTCACCCCTCCACTTT. Translation: CASTPGDGSSPLHF.

The chain employs TRBV3-1 (or the pseudogene TRBV3-2) and TRBJ1-1; a weak D match, TRBD1 (6 bases). Deletions cut 1 base from V and 4 bases from J, with 13 bases between. The length of the CDR3 is 15 residues. Germline-derived CDR1 and CDR2 are LGHDT and YNNKEL (reference sequence). CDR3 loop: CASSQAYRAFTEAFF. In DNA, the CDR3 is TGTGCCAGCAGCCAAGCCTACAGGGCTTTCACTGAAGCTTTCTTT.

V and J are TRBV4-1 and TRBJ2-1, with no clear D. Trimming took 4 bases from V and 12 from J, leaving 13 bases between them. The length of the CDR3 is 12 residues. Per germline, CDR1 MGHRA and CDR2 YSYEKL. CDR3 amino acids: CASSRNNFGQFF. CDR3 nucleotides: TGCGCCAGCAGCCGAAACAATTTCGGGCAGTTCTTC.

The chain carries TRBV2 and TRBJ1-1; the D is unclear. From germline, CDR1 is SNHLY and CDR2 FYNNEI. V lost 4 bases and J lost 3, with 12 bases in between. This CDR3 region has 14 residues. The CDR3 region is CASSVTGSHTEAFF. The CDR3 DNA follows: TGTGCCAGCAGTGTGACGGGGTCGCACACTGAAGCTTTCTTT.

The chain uses TRBV6-5 and TRBJ1-3; the D is unclear. This CDR3 has 13 residues. Germline V lookup: CDR1 MNHEY, CDR2 SVGAGI. V lost 1 base and J 3 bases, leaving 4 bases between the germline ends. The CDR3 DNA reads TGTGCCAGCAGTTACTTCGGTGGAAACACCATATATTTT. This encodes CASSYFGGNTIYF.

This clone has a single count. This chain links TRBV5-6 with TRBJ2-1, with TRBD2 as a possible D gene (5 bases). Germline V gene lookup returns CDR1 SGHDT and CDR2 YYEEEE. The ends were cut back, 0 bases at V and 6 bases at J, with 16 bases in the middle. The CDR3 runs to 16 residues. CDR3 in amino acids: CASSLEIGLASNEQFF. The DNA for the CDR3 is TGTGCCAGCAGCTTGGAGATTGGGCTAGCCTCCAATGAGCAGTTCTTC.

V and J are TRBV18 and TRBJ2-7, with TRBD1 as a possible D gene (5 bases). CDR3 length equals 16 residues. V lost 0 bases, J lost 2 bases, and 14 bases lay in between. Germline CDR1 KGHSH, CDR2 LQKENI. CDR3 bases: TGTGCCAGCTCACCACCGAATAGGGGTGACACCTACGAGCAGTACTTC. Translating gives CASSPPNRGDTYEQYF.

The CDR3 loop reads CASSLTGTNGYTF. Written as DNA, the CDR3 is TGTGCCAGCAGCTTGACAGGGACCAATGGCTACACCTTC. The chain couples TRBV7-9 to TRBJ1-2, with 7 bases aligning to TRBD1. This CDR3 has 13 amino acids. CDR1 is SEHNR and CDR2 is FQNEAQ in the germline V gene (reference sequence). The ends lost 3 bases at V and 6 bases at J; junction bases unmatched: 4.

This chain joins TRBV11-2 and TRBJ1-4, with a possible D match to TRBD1 (5 bases). Deletions cut 7 bases from V and 4 bases from J, with 19 bases between. The CDR3 contains 16 residues. Germline values: CDR1 SGHAT, CDR2 FQNNGV. As DNA, the CDR3 is TGTGCCAGCACCCCCCGGGCCCCAGGGATTAATGAAAAACTGTTTTTT. It encodes CASTPRAPGINEKLFF.

This chain joins TRBV7-2 and TRBJ1-5, with D uncertain. Trimming took off 2 bases at V and 9 bases at J, with 11 bases between the two ends. The germline V gene has CDR1 SGHTA and CDR2 FQGNSA. The CDR3 spans 13 residues. CDR3 loop: CASSLPSAGPQHF. In nucleotides, the CDR3 is TGTGCCAGCAGCTTACCCAGCGCAGGGCCCCAGCATTTT.

The V call is TRBV25-1, the J call TRBJ1-1; D is unresolved. The CDR3 length is 13 residues. The ends were cut back, 6 bases at V and 4 bases at J, with 12 bases in the middle. The germline V gene encodes CDR1 MGHDK and CDR2 SYGVNS. CDR3 region: CASRWTMGTEAFF. In DNA form, the CDR3 reads TGTGCCAGCAGGTGGACGATGGGCACTGAAGCTTTCTTT. The full variable domain, its missing parts supplied by reference TRBV25-1 and TRBJ1-1, is EADIYQTPRYLVIGTGKKITLECSQTMGHDKMYWYQQDPGMELHLIHYSYGVNSTEKGDLSSESTVSRIRTEHFPLTLESARPSHTSQYLCASRWTMGTEAFFGQGTRLTVV.

This chain joins TRBV11-3 and TRBJ2-4; D tentatively reads TRBD1 or TRBD2 (5 bases each). Germline lookup yields CDR1 SGHNT and CDR2 YENEEA. This CDR3 is built from 18 residues. The germline V and J ends were trimmed by 3 bases and 0 bases, with 18 bases remaining between them. The CDR3 region is CASSFRGDFAQAKNIQYF. The CDR3 coding sequence is TGTGCCAGCAGCTTTCGAGGGGATTTTGCGCAAGCCAAAAACATTCAGTACTTC. Variable domain in full (rest from reference TRBV11-3 and TRBJ2-4): EAGVVQSPRYKIIEKKQPVAFWCNPISGHNTLYWYLQNLGQGPELLIRYENEEAVDDSQLPKDRFSAERLKGVDSTLKIQPAELGDSAVYLCASSFRGDFAQAKNIQYFGAGTRLSVL.

The chain joins TRBV11-2 to TRBJ2-3; D gene ambiguous. With 6 bases removed from V and 6 bases from J, the gap between germline ends came to 10 bases. The germline V gene encodes CDR1 SGHAT and CDR2 FQNNGV. This CDR3 has 12 residues. CDR3 in amino acids: CASSRTVDTQYF. The CDR3 nucleotides are TGTGCCAGCAGTCGGACCGTCGATACGCAGTATTTT.

The chain recombines TRBV28 with TRBJ1-1, with no clear D. CDR3 length equals 11 residues. Trimming took off 8 bases at V and 1 base at J, with 5 bases between the two ends. Per the germline V gene, CDR1 is MDHEN and CDR2 is SYDVKM. The CDR3 bases are TGTGCCAGCGCCCCGAACACTGAAGCTTTCTTT. It encodes CASAPNTEAFF.

The sample holds one count of this clone. The chain combines TRBV5-1 with TRBJ1-3; weak D call: TRBD1 (5 bases). Germline V gene lookup returns CDR1 SGHRS and CDR2 YFSETQ. This CDR3 region has 15 residues. The V end was cut by 3 bases, the J end by 0 bases, with 10 bases between. The DNA for the CDR3 is TGCGCCAGCAGCTCCGGACAAAACTCTGGAAACACCATATATTTT. It yields the protein CASSSGQNSGNTIYF.